The rows below give T cell receptor beta chains drawn from one sample of a study of T-cell memory formation after mild COVID-19. MiXCR was run by TCRdb on the 5' RACE reads, yielding one entry per CDR3 protein. Seen here are roughly 150,000 distinct CDR3 sequences, 14% observed once, and the top ten hold 14%. Specimen: PBMCs or a T cell subset sorted from them (not recorded which). These receptors all come from an adult woman who had mild COVID-19 (a few samples of this study predate the infection). Cell type and time point are not known. CDR3s include the opening cysteine and the closing phenylalanine or tryptophan. A D gene is named only where the DNA matches it firmly. For some rows the clone size is stated as once, few or many, or as a class when expanded; others skip it.

length: 15
V: TRBV6-6
D: NA
J: TRBJ2-1
size: few
DNA: TGTGCCAGCAGTACTCCGAATTTGGCCTACAATGAGCAGTTCTTC
CDR3: CASSTPNLAYNEQFF

length: 10
V: TRBV29-1
D: NA
J: TRBJ2-1
size: NA
DNA: TGCAGCGTTGGAGGAGGCGAGCAGTTCTTC
CDR3: CSVGGGEQFF

length: 11
V: TRBV6-5
D: NA
J: TRBJ2-7
size: NA
DNA: TGTGCCAGCAATTACAATAGCGAGCAGTACTTC
CDR3: CASNYNSEQYF

length: 13
V: TRBV4-1
D: NA
J: TRBJ1-1
size: few
DNA: TGCGCCAGCAGCCACCCACGGAACACTGAAGCTTTCTTT
CDR3: CASSHPRNTEAFF

length: 15
V: TRBV29-1
D: TRBD1
J: TRBJ2-5
size: many
DNA: TGCAGCGTTGAAGGCTTCGACAGGGGCCAAGAGACCCAGTACTTC
CDR3: CSVEGFDRGQETQYF

length: 14
V: TRBV18
D: NA
J: TRBJ1-5
size: NA
DNA: TGTGCCAGCTCTCGGTCAAGAAGCAATCAGCCCCAGCATTTT
CDR3: CASSRSRSNQPQHF

length: 15
V: TRBV6-5
D: NA
J: TRBJ2-7
size: few
DNA: TGTGCCAGCAGTTACGGGGGAACTAGCTCCTACGAGCAGTACTTC
CDR3: CASSYGGTSSYEQYF

length: 11
V: TRBV7-9
D: NA
J: TRBJ2-1
size: many
DNA: TGTGCCAGCAGCTTAGGCAATGAGCAGTTCTTC
CDR3: CASSLGNEQFF

length: 13
V: TRBV6-1
D: NA
J: TRBJ1-1
size: few
DNA: TGTGCCAGCAGTGAAGCTGGGGGGACGCAAGCTTTCTTT
CDR3: CASSEAGGTQAFF

length: 15
V: TRBV5-1
D: NA
J: TRBJ2-1
size: NA
DNA: TGCGCCAGCAGCATAGGCGTTGACCTCTACAATGAGCAGTTCTTC
CDR3: CASSIGVDLYNEQFF